This TCR beta chain was recorded in a study of cytomegalovirus exposure and HLA in healthy donors. With 60 Vbeta and 13 Jbeta primers, the PCR was carried out. TCRdb keeps only in-frame clones here, not all; method: immunoSEQ multiplex PCR. The table records about 90,000 clones, around 62% of them present only once. Turning to this clone: Its antigen is not known.

Germline-derived CDR1 and CDR2 are MNHNS and SASEGT. The CDR3 runs 15 residues. The V gene end was trimmed by 2 bases and the J gene end by 3 bases; junction bases not matched to a gene: 5. Findings and limits, study-wide: Across donors, most TCRs were seen rarely, yet some public ones were widespread. Most TCR beta V segments were productive about 87% or about 30% of the time in an earlier analysis.

The TCR was taken from a woman younger than 45 in good health and CMV-seropositive. This rearrangement joins TRBV6-1 to TRBJ2-3; TRBD1 aligns across 7 bases. Material: PBMCs. The CDR3 sequence: CASSEYQGVTDTQYF. As DNA, the CDR3 is TGTGCCAGCAGTGAATATCAGGGGGTGACAGATACGCAGTATTTT.